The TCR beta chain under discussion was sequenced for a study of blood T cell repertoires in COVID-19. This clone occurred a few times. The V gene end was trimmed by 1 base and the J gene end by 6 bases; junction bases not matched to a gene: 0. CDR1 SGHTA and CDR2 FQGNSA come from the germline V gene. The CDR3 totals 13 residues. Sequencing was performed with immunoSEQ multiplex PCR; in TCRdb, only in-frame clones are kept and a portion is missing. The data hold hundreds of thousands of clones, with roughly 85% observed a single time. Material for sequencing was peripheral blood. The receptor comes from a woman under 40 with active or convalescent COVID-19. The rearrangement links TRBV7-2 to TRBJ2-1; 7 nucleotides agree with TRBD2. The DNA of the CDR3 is TGTGCCAGCAGCTTAGTAGCGGGCAATGAGCAGTTCTTC. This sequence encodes CASSLVAGNEQFF. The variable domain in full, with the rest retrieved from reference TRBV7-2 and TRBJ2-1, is GAGVSQSPSNKVTEKGKDVELRCDPISGHTALYWYRQSLGQGLEFLIYFQGNSAPDKSGLPSDRFSAERTGGSVSTLTIQRTQQEDSAVYLCASSLVAGNEQFFGPGTRLTVL.